The rows below give T cell receptor beta chains drawn from one sample of a study of cytomegalovirus exposure and HLA in healthy donors. The data were produced by immunoSEQ multiplex PCR, yet TCRdb's version contains in-frame clones alone and is incomplete. The table lists approximately 130,000 clones, around 10% of them singletons. Sequencing was carried out using PBMCs. These receptors were obtained from a woman in her thirties or forties in good health and CMV-seropositive. CDR3s include the opening cysteine and the closing phenylalanine or tryptophan. The order of the fields is J gene, V gene, D gene, clone size, CDR3 protein, CDR3 DNA. A D gene is named only where the DNA matches it firmly. A row's size may be missing; if present it is once, few, many or a size class.

TRBJ1-1 TRBV7-8 TRBD1 NA CASSPRQGLNTEAFF TGTGCCAGCAGCCCGAGACAGGGACTGAACACTGAAGCTTTCTTT
TRBJ2-5 TRBV7-9 NA few CASSPPPGTPRETQYF TGTGCCAGCAGCCCACCGCCCGGGACTCCTAGGGAGACCCAGTACTTC
TRBJ2-1 TRBV19 NA NA CASSNQGMPYNEQFF TGTGCCAGTAGTAACCAGGGTATGCCCTACAATGAGCAGTTCTTC
TRBJ2-2 TRBV5-1 NA few CASSLAEGRGTNTGELFF TGCGCCAGCAGCTTGGCCGAAGGGAGAGGGACGAACACCGGGGAGCTGTTTTTT
TRBJ2-3 TRBV6-1 NA few CASNPLGSPGDTQYF TGTGCCAGCAACCCCCTAGGAAGTCCGGGGGATACGCAGTATTTT
TRBJ2-1 TRBV6-5 TRBD2 many CASSYQRGGYRNEQFF TGTGCCAGCAGTTACCAGCGGGGGGGCTATCGTAATGAGCAGTTCTTC
TRBJ1-5 TRBV7-8 TRBD1 NA CASSLGQGARQPQHF TGTGCCAGCAGCCTCGGACAGGGGGCTCGTCAGCCCCAGCATTTT
TRBJ1-4 TRBV29-1 NA few CSVEETPGVVF TGCAGCGTTGAAGAGACCCCCGGGGTAGTGTTT
TRBJ2-4 TRBV6-5 NA NA CASREIAKNIQYF TGTGCCAGCAGGGAGATAGCCAAAAACATTCAGTACTTC
TRBJ2-7 TRBV6-1 TRBD1 few CASGTGGRYEQYF TGTGCCAGCGGGACAGGGGGAAGGTACGAGCAGTACTTC
TRBJ1-2 TRBV7-8 NA NA CASSLEIGPIYGYTF TGTGCCAGCAGCTTAGAAATTGGGCCTATCTATGGCTACACCTTC
TRBJ2-2 TRBV12-5 NA few CASGWQEYTGELFF TGTGCTAGTGGTTGGCAGGAATACACCGGGGAGCTGTTTTTT
TRBJ2-7 TRBV28 NA NA CASSGTIYEQYF TGTGCCAGCAGTGGGACAATCTACGAGCAGTACTTC
TRBJ2-2 TRBV4-3 TRBD1 few CASSQATGGAGELFF TGCGCCAGCAGCCAAGCTACAGGGGGCGCCGGGGAGCTGTTTTTT
TRBJ1-4 TRBV4-1 NA NA CASSRVWGANEKLFF TGCGCCAGCAGCCGAGTCTGGGGAGCTAATGAAAAACTGTTTTTT
TRBJ1-4 TRBV6-5 NA NA CATHRVGSEKLFF TGTGCCACTCACAGGGTTGGTTCTGAAAAACTGTTTTTT
TRBJ2-1 TRBV5-1 TRBD2 few CASTEAGGPFYEQFF TGCGCCAGCACCGAAGCGGGGGGTCCCTTCTATGAGCAGTTCTTC